Detailed here is one T cell receptor beta chain. Its antigen is as yet unknown. This CDR3 is built from 14 residues. Trimming left V 1 base short and J 0 bases short, with 7 bases between. The germline CDR1 and CDR2 sequences are GTSNPN and SVGIG (reference sequence). The sample is drawn from a study of cytomegalovirus exposure and HLA in healthy donors. General study results and limits: Trimming of TCR beta V- and J-genes showed a link, identified in a later analysis, to a missense DCLRE1C variant. Within an earlier analysis, most TCR beta V segments proved productive either about 90% or about 30% of the time. TRBV6-2, TRBV6-3 and some other V segments were excluded as indistinguishable.

The study ran its PCR with 60 Vbeta and 13 Jbeta primers. The method was immunoSEQ multiplex PCR; TCRdb's version includes in-frame clones alone and lacks a portion of them. This sample has 55,000 to 90,000 clones, with 70% to 80% found just once. Sequenced input: PBMCs. The chain employs TRBV30 and TRBJ1-3; D remains unclear. The clonotype was recovered from a man aged 50 to 60 in good health and CMV-seronegative. CDR3 coding DNA: TGTGCCTGGAGTGCGGGAGCCTCTGGAAACACCATATATTTT. It yields the protein CAWSAGASGNTIYF.